Following are 25 T cell receptor beta chains from one sample sequenced in a study of OX40 agonist ivuxolimab in advanced cancers. Clones were sequenced by immunoSEQ multiplex PCR, and TCRdb holds only the in-frame ones, with some missing. The table has some 44,000 clones, 65% to 85% seen once. Source: CD4+ or CD8+ T cells sorted from blood, taken in a trial of the OX40 agonist ivuxolimab. The source is an adult with an advanced solid tumor such as melanoma, head and neck, liver or kidney cancer.

This clone has more than one count but fewer than ten. The V gene is TRBV2, the J gene TRBJ2-3; TRBD2 aligns across 7 bases. The CDR3 is 13 amino acids. With V trimmed by 7 bases and J by 7 bases, 8 bases remained unmatched. Germline V gives CDR1 SNHLY, CDR2 FYNNEI. The CDR3 protein is CASKLRLANTQYF. CDR3 sequence (DNA): TGTGCCAGCAAGCTTCGACTAGCTAATACGCAGTATTTT.

The chain is built from TRBV10-3 and TRBJ1-2, with 11 bases fitting TRBD1. The germline V gene has CDR1 ENHRY and CDR2 SYGVKD. This CDR3 has 14 amino acids. V dropped 6 bases and J dropped 1; count of bases not matched to a gene: 1. Here the CDR3 reads CAISGTGGNYGYTF. The CDR3, as DNA: TGTGCCATCAGCGGGACAGGGGGTAACTATGGCTACACCTTC.

The sample holds one count of this clone. The V call is TRBV9, the J call TRBJ2-1, with D possibly being TRBD2 (6 bases). The CDR3 is 15 amino acids. Trimming took off 2 bases at V and 4 bases at J, with 13 bases between the two ends. The germline gives CDR1 SGDLS, CDR2 YYNGEE. The CDR3: CASSVDWAGYNEQFF. CDR3 in DNA: TGTGCCAGCAGCGTCGACTGGGCGGGATACAATGAGCAGTTCTTC.

The chain links TRBV11-2 to TRBJ2-3; 13 nucleotides match TRBD2. With 2 bases clipped from V and 4 bases from J, the junction kept 0 bases outside the gene matches. Germline V gives CDR1 SGHAT, CDR2 FQNNGV. This CDR3 comprises 15 residues. The CDR3 loop is CASSLTSGRADTQYF. For the CDR3, the DNA is TGTGCCAGCAGCTTAACTAGCGGGAGGGCAGATACGCAGTATTTT.

The chain links TRBV2 to TRBJ2-7, with D unresolved. CDR1 SNHLY and CDR2 FYNNEI come from the germline V gene. CDR3 length: 17 residues. V was cut by 2 bases and J by 3 bases, with 20 bases left in between. This chain's CDR3 is CASSEYGLAATLYEQYF. In DNA, the CDR3 is TGTGCCAGCAGTGAATACGGGCTGGCAGCGACCCTCTACGAGCAGTACTTC.

This sequence joins TRBV10-1 and TRBJ2-2, with D unresolved. Trimming removed 3 bases at V and 5 bases at J, with 10 bases between. The CDR3 sequence is 14 residues long. Germline lookup yields CDR1 WNHNN and CDR2 SYGVQD (reference sequence). Here the CDR3 DNA reads TGCGCCAGCAGTGACCTCTTAGGGACCGGGGAGCTGTTTTTT. The encoded protein is CASSDLLGTGELFF.

The rearrangement joins TRBV7-9 to TRBJ2-5; 7 bases map to TRBD2. The V segment lost 3 bases and the J segment 1 base; nucleotides outside the gene matches: 5. The CDR3 totals 15 residues. Germline CDR1 reads SEHNR; CDR2 reads FQNEAQ (reference sequence). CDR3 DNA sequence: TGTGCCAGCAGCTTTAGCCCGGGGGGCCAAGAGACCCAGTACTTC. It encodes CASSFSPGGQETQYF.

The chain joins TRBV6-1 to TRBJ1-4; TRBD1 is a possible D gene (5 bases). The CDR3 has 14 amino acids. V lost 2 bases, J lost 8 bases, and 12 bases lay in between. Germline CDR1 is MNHNS and CDR2 is SASEGT. This CDR3 reads CASSESQGGEKLFF. The CDR3 DNA follows: TGTGCCAGCAGTGAAAGTCAGGGCGGCGAAAAACTGTTTTTT.

This chain uses TRBV19 with TRBJ1-2, with D possibly matching TRBD1 (5 bases). In germline, CDR1 is LNHDA, CDR2 SQIVND (reference sequence). The CDR3 has 15 residues. The V end lost 7 bases, the J end lost 4 bases, and 19 bases lay between the germline ends. The CDR3 here is CASTGLSDWAYGYTF. As DNA, the CDR3 is TGTGCCAGTACAGGGTTAAGCGATTGGGCCTATGGCTACACCTTC.

This rearrangement joins TRBV15 to TRBJ1-3; D call uncertain. There are 13 residues in the CDR3. Trimming took 5 bases from V and 4 from J, leaving 9 bases between them. Germline CDR1 is LNHNV and CDR2 is YYDKDF (reference sequence). The CDR3 reads CATSQTQGNTIYF. As DNA, the CDR3 is TGTGCCACCAGCCAAACGCAAGGAAACACCATATATTTT.

The chain combines TRBV11-2 with TRBJ2-5; D may correspond to TRBD1 or TRBD2 (5 bases each). The germline V gene has CDR1 SGHAT and CDR2 FQNNGV. This CDR3 comprises 16 residues. V shed 6 bases and J shed 5 bases, with 22 bases lying between them. The CDR3 DNA is TGTGCCAGCAGAAATGAACTACGGGGAGAGGGGGAGACCCAGTACTTC. It encodes CASRNELRGEGETQYF.

CDR3 sequence (DNA): TGCGCCAGCAGCTTGATTCCGGGAGGGCCCACAGATACGCAGTATTTT. Protein sequence: CASSLIPGGPTDTQYF. This chain connects TRBV5-1 to TRBJ2-3; 8 bases line up with TRBD2. From germline, CDR1 is SGHRS and CDR2 YFSETQ. The CDR3 totals 16 residues. V shed 1 base, J shed 2 bases, and the junction held 6 bases outside the gene matches.

The chain carries TRBV7-6 and TRBJ2-3; the match to TRBD2 covers 12 bases. Per germline, CDR1 SGHVS and CDR2 FNYEAQ. The CDR3 consists of 15 residues. V lost 3 bases, J lost 4 bases, and 2 bases stayed unmatched. The CDR3: CASSFSSGRADTQYF. For the CDR3, the DNA is TGTGCCAGCAGCTTTTCTAGCGGGAGGGCAGATACGCAGTATTTT. The full variable domain, rest sourced from reference TRBV7-6 and TRBJ2-3, is GAGVSQSPRYKVTKRGQDVALRCDPISGHVSLYWYRQALGQGPEFLTYFNYEAQQDKSGLPNDRFSAERPEGSISTLTIQRTEQRDSAMYRCASSFSSGRADTQYFGPGTRLTVL.

The genes are TRBV4-3 and TRBJ2-5; 8 bases are a match to TRBD1. V trimming: 2 bases; J trimming: 5 bases; junction bases outside the gene matches: 4. This CDR3 region has 14 residues. In germline, CDR1 is LGHNA, CDR2 YSLEER. The CDR3 sequence: CASSQQGASETQYF. The DNA for the CDR3 is TGCGCCAGCAGCCAACAGGGGGCATCGGAGACCCAGTACTTC.

The rearrangement uses TRBV11-3 and TRBJ2-3; TRBD2 is a possible D gene (5 bases). Germline CDR1 SGHNT, CDR2 YENEEA. This CDR3 is built from 13 residues. V lost 4 bases and J lost 6, with 11 bases in between. CDR3 sequence (DNA): TGTGCCAGCAGCTCTAGCCCGGCGGATACGCAGTATTTT. Encoded protein: CASSSSPADTQYF.

The chain employs TRBV5-1 and TRBJ2-5, with D perhaps TRBD1 or TRBD2 (5 bases each). The CDR3 spans 15 residues. The V end was cut by 3 bases, the J end by 4 bases, with 16 bases between. CDR1 SGHRS and CDR2 YFSETQ come from the germline V gene. The CDR3 DNA reads TGCGCCAGCAGCTCCGGGACCCTGGGGCTAGAGACCCAGTACTTC. Its translation is CASSSGTLGLETQYF.

The chain recombines TRBV19 with TRBJ1-5, with 9 bases that match TRBD1. CDR1 and CDR2 from the germline V gene are LNHDA and SQIVND (reference sequence). The CDR3 totals 14 residues. With 3 bases clipped from V and 4 bases from J, the junction kept 1 base outside the gene matches. In DNA form, the CDR3 reads TGTGCCAGTAGTATCGACAGGGGGAATCAGCCCCAGCATTTT. Translation gives CASSIDRGNQPQHF.

The chain combines TRBV2 with TRBJ2-7; D is ambiguous. Germline V gene data show CDR1 as SNHLY and CDR2 as FYNNEI. V was shortened by 6 bases and J by 1 base, with 16 bases between the two germline ends. The CDR3 is made up of 15 amino acids. CDR3 coding DNA: TGTGCCAGCAGGGACCCCAGCGCCTCTTCCTACGAGCAGTACTTC. Protein sequence: CASRDPSASSYEQYF.

This chain uses TRBV30 with TRBJ2-7; D is ambiguous. Germline loops: CDR1 GTSNPN, CDR2 SVGIG (reference sequence). This CDR3 comprises 12 residues. Deletions cut 6 bases from V and 5 bases from J, with 14 bases between. For the CDR3, the DNA is TGTGCCTGTACTCGGGCGACGGACGAGCAGTACTTC. Its translation: CACTRATDEQYF.

V gene TRBV5-1 combines with J gene TRBJ2-1, with 9 bases matching TRBD2. Germline V CDR1 and CDR2: SGHRS, YFSETQ. The V and J ends lost 5 bases and 9 bases, in that order; junction bases with no gene match: 9. The CDR3 sequence is 14 residues long. The CDR3, as DNA: TGCGCCAGCAGGCGAGTAGCGGGAGACAGTGAGCAGTTCTTC. This encodes CASRRVAGDSEQFF. The entire variable domain, with the rest obtained from reference TRBV5-1 and TRBJ2-1, is as follows: KAGVTQTPRYLIKTRGQQVTLSCSPISGHRSVSWYQQTPGQGLQFLFEYFSETQRNKGNFPGRFSGRQFSNSRSEMNVSTLELGDSALYLCASRRVAGDSEQFFGPGTRLTVL.

The V and J genes are TRBV27 and TRBJ1-6; 7 bases match TRBD1. The J segment lost 6 bases and the V segment lost 5 bases, leaving 13 bases of the junction unmatched. Germline assignment: CDR1 MNHEY and CDR2 SMNVEV (reference sequence). CDR3 length: 17 residues. CDR3 residues: CASSRTTVGTANSPLHF. CDR3 in DNA: TGTGCCAGCAGTCGTACCACCGTAGGGACAGCTAATTCACCCCTCCACTTT.

This rearrangement joins TRBV6-1 to TRBJ2-7; TRBD2 matches at 8 bases. Germline V gives CDR1 MNHNS, CDR2 SASEGT. The CDR3 contains 16 residues. J gave up 1 base and V 1 base, and 6 bases lay outside the gene matches. CDR3 sequence reads: CASSEESGSSSYEQYF. The DNA for the CDR3 is TGTGCCAGCAGTGAAGAGAGCGGGAGTAGTTCCTACGAGCAGTACTTC.

In the case of this clone: One junction end does not reproduce the germline sequence, and a read error may be involved. The chain combines TRBV9 with TRBJ2-1; perhaps TRBD1 as D (6 bases). Looked up from germline, CDR1 is SGDLS and CDR2 is YYNGEE. This CDR3 has 13 amino acids. The CDR3 DNA reads as TGTGCCAGCAGTAAATGGGGGCGCGGCGAACCGGTCTTC. Residues: CASSKWGRGEPVF.

This clone occurred a few times. The chain recombines TRBV9 with TRBJ2-1, with D perhaps TRBD1 or TRBD2 (5 bases each). With 3 bases removed from V and 9 bases from J, the gap between germline ends came to 19 bases. Per the germline V gene, CDR1 is SGDLS and CDR2 is YYNGEE. The CDR3 runs 15 residues. The CDR3 loop is CASSAGTEGYGEQFF. For the CDR3, the DNA is TGTGCCAGCAGCGCCGGGACCGAGGGTTATGGTGAGCAGTTCTTC. The full variable domain, in which reference TRBV9 and TRBJ2-1 provide the parts outside the CDR3, is DSGVTQTPKHLITATGQRVTLRCSPRSGDLSVYWYQQSLDQGLQFLIQYYNGEERAKGNILERFSAQQFPDLHSELNLSSLELGDSALYFCASSAGTEGYGEQFFGPGTRLTVL.

The chain carries TRBV7-9 and TRBJ1-4, with TRBD1 matching 7 bases. CDR1 and CDR2 (germline): SEHNR, FQNEAQ (reference sequence). The CDR3 sequence is 16 residues long. Trimming took 3 bases from V and 0 from J; bases not matched to a gene: 4. As DNA, the CDR3 is TGTGCCAGCAGCTTGGGGACAGAAGCAACTAATGAAAAACTGTTTTTT. Translated, it gives CASSLGTEATNEKLFF.